Following are 10 T cell receptor beta chains from one sample sequenced in a study of shared T cell receptors in the human thymus. Here immunoSEQ multiplex PCR was the method, and the copy in TCRdb shows in-frame clones only, minus some. The sample lists hundreds of thousands of clones; around 87% were seen once. These sequences were also reported in another study, on human thymus T cells.

Material for sequencing was thymocytes. These receptors all come from a boy in the first two years of life with a congenital heart defect.

This clone was counted a single time. The chain links TRBV19 to TRBJ1-5; 7 bases agree with TRBD1. CDR1 and CDR2 (germline): LNHDA, SQIVND (reference sequence). V lost 10 bases and J lost 2; bases outside the gene matches: 2. The CDR3 consists of 12 residues. DNA of the CDR3: TGTGCCACCGACAGGGGCAATCAGCCCCAGCATTTT. It codes for CATDRGNQPQHF.

The rearrangement links TRBV19 to TRBJ1-5, with TRBD1 as a possible D gene (5 bases). Trimming shortened V by 0 bases and J by 1 base, and 7 bases separated the two germline ends. The CDR3 is made up of 15 amino acids. In germline, CDR1 is LNHDA, CDR2 SQIVND (reference sequence). The CDR3: CASSIEDNSNQPQHF. CDR3 bases: TGTGCCAGTAGTATAGAGGACAACAGCAATCAGCCCCAGCATTTT.

This sequence joins TRBV18 and TRBJ2-7; D remains unclear. V was shortened by 2 bases and J by 3 bases, with 26 bases between the two germline ends. This CDR3 region has 19 residues. The germline CDR1 and CDR2 sequences are KGHSH and LQKENI. In DNA form, the CDR3 reads TGTGCCAGCTCACCAGTAACAGTTTCCAGCCCGTCCGTCTACTACGAGCAGTACTTC. This encodes CASSPVTVSSPSVYYEQYF.

CDR3 protein: CASSSRLAGQETQYF. The CDR3 bases are TGTGCCAGCAGCAGTAGACTAGCGGGACAAGAGACCCAGTACTTC. The V and J genes are TRBV7-2 and TRBJ2-5, with 11 bases fitting TRBD2. This CDR3 comprises 15 residues. Looked up from germline, CDR1 is SGHTA and CDR2 is FQGNSA. V lost 5 bases, J lost 2 bases, and 4 bases stayed unmatched.

The chain combines TRBV4-3 with TRBJ1-3, with 7 bases fitting TRBD1. The V gene's germline CDR1 is LGHNA and CDR2 YSLEER. This CDR3 comprises 14 residues. J was trimmed by 3 bases and V by 5 bases; bases with no gene match: 4. CDR3 sequence: CASSARTGGNTIYF. CDR3 DNA sequence: TGCGCCAGCAGCGCCCGGACAGGTGGAAACACCATATATTTT.

This chain connects TRBV2 to TRBJ1-1; D remains ambiguous. V dropped 0 bases and J dropped 4 bases, with 9 bases sitting between them. Germline CDR1 is SNHLY and CDR2 is FYNNEI. The CDR3 covers 14 residues. The CDR3 DNA reads as TGTGCCAGCAGTGAAGCCGGGGTAGGCACTGAAGCTTTCTTT. Amino acid sequence: CASSEAGVGTEAFF.

This clone was picked up one time. V is TRBV5-6 and J is TRBJ1-4, with a weak D call TRBD1 (5 bases). Germline CDR1 reads SGHDT; CDR2 reads YYEEEE. CDR3 size: 16 residues. Trimming left V 4 bases short and J 6 bases short, with 19 bases between. The CDR3 DNA follows: TGTGCCAGCAGCCCCCACCGACAGCGCGTGGATGAAAAACTGTTTTTT. It yields the protein CASSPHRQRVDEKLFF.

Note on this clone: A read error may produce the germline difference seen at one junction end. The CDR3 nucleotides are TGTGCCAGCAGTTTCTCCGGGACTAGGCTTACCTTC. As protein: CASSFSGTRLTF. V usage is TRBV28 and J usage is TRBJ2-7; the match to TRBD2 covers 8 bases. The CDR3 is 12 residues long. CDR1 and CDR2 (germline): MDHEN, SYDVKM.

The chain is built from TRBV25-1 and TRBJ1-1; TRBD1 agrees at 8 bases. This CDR3 comprises 14 residues. The V and J ends lost 6 bases and 3 bases, in that order; junction bases with no gene match: 6. Per the germline V gene, CDR1 is MGHDK and CDR2 is SYGVNS. The CDR3 spells CASRTGEVYTEAFF. The CDR3 nucleotides are TGTGCCAGCAGGACAGGGGAGGTGTACACTGAAGCTTTCTTT.

V gene TRBV6-5 combines with J gene TRBJ2-3; 10 bases line up with TRBD2. The CDR3 totals 14 residues. J lost 6 bases, V lost 6 bases, and 6 bases had no gene match. Germline V gives CDR1 MNHEY, CDR2 SVGAGI. The CDR3 protein is CASREGLASDTQYF. The CDR3 region has the DNA TGTGCCAGCAGGGAGGGACTAGCGAGCGATACGCAGTATTTT.